This T cell receptor (beta chain) came from a study of cytomegalovirus exposure and HLA in healthy donors. General study results and limits: Most TCR sequences proved rare, with some public TCRs found in many donors. In an earlier analysis, most TCR beta V segments were productive about 90% or about 30% of the time.

PCR amplification relied on 60 Vbeta primers (plus 13 Jbeta primers). Clones were sequenced by immunoSEQ multiplex PCR, and TCRdb holds only the in-frame ones, with some missing. The sample shows 280,000 or so clones, over 85% of them seen only once. A remark on this clone: Its target is unknown.

V was shortened by 4 bases and J by 5 bases, with 11 bases between the two germline ends. CDR1 and CDR2 from the germline V gene are PRHDT and FYEKMQ (reference sequence). The CDR3 runs 13 residues. Sample: PBMCs. The chain recombines TRBV13 with TRBJ1-1; a weak D match, TRBD1 (5 bases). The source of this sequence is a woman under 30 in good health and CMV-seronegative. The CDR3 region is CASSWRGETEAFF. The CDR3 DNA is TGTGCCAGCAGCTGGAGGGGTGAGACTGAAGCTTTCTTT. Full variable domain (missing parts from reference TRBV13 and TRBJ1-1): AAGVIQSPRHLIKEKRETATLKCYPIPRHDTVYWYQQGPGQDPQFLISFYEKMQSDKGSIPDRFSAQQFSDYHSELNMSSLELGDSALYFCASSWRGETEAFFGQGTRLTVV.